The entry below gives a single T cell receptor (beta chain) sequence along with its context. Its antigen remains unidentified. This sample stems from a study of cytomegalovirus exposure and HLA in healthy donors. Points from the study as a whole: In an earlier analysis, about 87% or about 30%: the productive usage of most TCR beta V segments.

It was with 60 Vbeta and 13 Jbeta primers that the PCR ran. Clones were sequenced by immunoSEQ multiplex PCR, and TCRdb holds only the in-frame ones, with some missing. The sample has around 140,000 clones; about two thirds are singletons. This CDR3 has 15 amino acids. The germline gives CDR1 SGHRS, CDR2 YFSETQ. With V trimmed by 2 bases and J by 5 bases, 1 base remained unmatched. Sequenced: PBMCs. This TCR came from a woman aged 60-75 years in good health and CMV-seropositive. This chain links TRBV5-1 with TRBJ2-1; 13 nucleotides match TRBD2. CDR3 loop: CASSLLAGGNNEQFF. The DNA of the CDR3 is TGCGCCAGCAGCTTACTAGCGGGAGGGAACAATGAGCAGTTCTTC.